Detailed here is one T cell receptor (beta chain). Its cognate antigen is unknown. This record belongs to a study of OX40 agonist ivuxolimab in advanced cancers. Study information: As their treatment, patients were administered ivuxolimab, an agonistic anti-OX40 (CD134) antibody. Patients received intravenous ivuxolimab every 2 weeks at 0.01 to 10 mg/kg.

Study-level points and caveats: The study observed clonal expansion of CD4+ and CD8+ blood T cells by week 6 at 0.1 to 3.0 mg/kg. Expanded clones belonging to CD8+ T cells outnumbered, on average, those of CD4+.

The CDR3 length is 15 residues. CDR1 and CDR2 (germline): MNHNS, SASEGT. V was clipped by 1 base and J by 2 bases, with 12 bases between them. Profiling relied on immunoSEQ multiplex PCR, and the TCRdb table lists in-frame clones only, not all of them. The table records over 80,000 clones, 88% of them present only once. The clonotype originates from an adult with an advanced solid tumor such as melanoma, head and neck, liver or kidney cancer. The V gene is TRBV6-1, the J gene TRBJ2-7; D may be TRBD1 (6 bases). The starting material was CD4+ or CD8+ T cells sorted from blood, obtained in a trial of the OX40 agonist ivuxolimab. CDR3 nucleotides: TGTGCCAGCAGTGAAGGGGGGACACTAACCTACGAGCAGTACTTC. Residues: CASSEGGTLTYEQYF.